This passage covers 6 T cell receptor beta chains from one sample sequenced in a study of T-cell reconstitution after alpha-beta-depleted transplantation in children (dated by TCRdb to the mid-2010s). Read against the paper, the sample's treatment or condition label means: allogeneic hematopoietic cell transplantation with graft depleted of TCRalphabeta T cells and CD19 B cells. The library was made by PCR. This sample was sequenced with an Illumina HiSeq 2500. Molecular barcoding was employed in the preparation of TCR libraries, with unique molecular identifiers being used to normalize TCRbeta repertoire quantification. TCRdb ran its own pipeline on the public reads, namely fastp trimming at Q25 and MiXCR clone calling, and kept in-frame beta chains. Rows matching on CDR3 protein sequence are summarized as one entry with the most common DNA and genes. This sample has some 200,000 distinct CDR3 sequences in its table, and approximately 8% of those were observed once. The top ten hold less than 40% of the sample.

The sample here was PBMCs, mostly from graft donor cells, taken 360 days after TCRalphabeta/CD19-depleted stem cell transplant. These receptors were taken from a male patient aged 2-10 years who had a stem cell transplant for acute myeloid leukemia, so the T cells may come from the graft donor.

V usage is TRBV7-2 and J usage is TRBJ2-7; the D call may be TRBD1 or TRBD2 (5 bases each). Per germline, CDR1 SGHTA and CDR2 FQGNSA. Trimming took 5 bases from V and 2 from J, leaving 19 bases between them. CDR3 length: 16 residues. CDR3 bases: TGTGCCAGCAGCCATAGCTGGGACGGAGTCCCCTACGAGCAGTACTTC. Residues: CASSHSWDGVPYEQYF.

This clonotype was detected only a few times. This sequence joins TRBV5-1 and TRBJ2-5, with no clear D. Between the trimmed V and J ends, which lost 0 bases and 1 base, there was a span of 10 bases. This CDR3 has 15 amino acids. Germline assignment: CDR1 SGHRS and CDR2 YFSETQ. CDR3 residues: CASSLAIGSQETQYF. CDR3 sequence (DNA): TGCGCCAGCAGCTTGGCCATCGGCAGCCAAGAGACCCAGTACTTC. The whole variable domain, remainder taken from reference TRBV5-1 and TRBJ2-5, is KAGVTQTPRYLIKTRGQQVTLSCSPISGHRSVSWYQQTPGQGLQFLFEYFSETQRNKGNFPGRFSGRQFSNSRSEMNVSTLELGDSALYLCASSLAIGSQETQYFGPGTRLLVL.

The sample holds many counts of this clonotype. This chain connects TRBV12-3 or TRBV12-4 to TRBJ2-1; 10 bases agree with TRBD2. The CDR3 loop spans 18 amino acids. The J segment lost 4 bases and the V segment lost 2 bases, leaving 11 bases of the junction unmatched. The CDR3 loop is CASSLQRGGDIAYNEQFF. CDR3 in DNA: TGTGCCAGCAGTTTACAGCGGGGGGGCGATATAGCGTACAATGAGCAGTTCTTC.

This clonotype was detected only a few times. The gene calls are TRBV20-1 and TRBJ2-7, with 9 bases fitting TRBD2. The germline V gene encodes CDR1 DFQATT and CDR2 SNEGSKA (reference sequence). V was clipped by 6 bases and J by 6 bases; unmatched bases: 6. CDR3 length: 12 residues. Here the CDR3 reads CSALAGLPEQYF. In nucleotides, the CDR3 is TGCAGTGCCCTAGCGGGACTGCCCGAGCAGTACTTC.

The chain carries TRBV7-9 and TRBJ1-2; unclear D gene. V was trimmed by 6 bases and J by 7 bases, leaving 9 bases between them. CDR1 and CDR2 (germline): SEHNR, FQNEAQ (reference sequence). The CDR3 consists of 11 residues. Here the CDR3 DNA reads TGTGCCAGCAGTTGGGGTTCTGGCTACACCTTC. Its protein is CASSWGSGYTF.

This clonotype came up many times. This chain uses TRBV27 with TRBJ2-7; 8 positions agree with TRBD1. CDR1 and CDR2 from the germline V gene are MNHEY and SMNVEV (reference sequence). This CDR3 spans 17 amino acids. J gave up 1 base and V 3 bases, and 11 bases lay outside the gene matches. The CDR3 sequence is CASSLTQGASISYEQYF. The CDR3 DNA reads as TGTGCCAGCAGTTTGACCCAGGGGGCTTCTATTTCCTACGAGCAGTACTTC.